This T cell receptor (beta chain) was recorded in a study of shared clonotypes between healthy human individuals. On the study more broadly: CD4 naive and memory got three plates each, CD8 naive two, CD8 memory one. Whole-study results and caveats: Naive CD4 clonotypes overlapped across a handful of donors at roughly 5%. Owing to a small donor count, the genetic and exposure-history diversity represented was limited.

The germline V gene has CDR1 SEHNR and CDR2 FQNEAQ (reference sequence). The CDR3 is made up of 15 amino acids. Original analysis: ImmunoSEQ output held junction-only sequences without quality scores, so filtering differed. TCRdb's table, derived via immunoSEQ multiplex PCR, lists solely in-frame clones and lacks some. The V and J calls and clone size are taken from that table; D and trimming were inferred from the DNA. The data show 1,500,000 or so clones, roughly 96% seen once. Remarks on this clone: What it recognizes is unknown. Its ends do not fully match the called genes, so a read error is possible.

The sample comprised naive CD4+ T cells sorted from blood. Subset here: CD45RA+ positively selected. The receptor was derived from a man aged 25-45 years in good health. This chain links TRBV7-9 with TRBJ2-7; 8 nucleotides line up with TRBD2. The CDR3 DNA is TGTGCCAACAGCTTAGCAGCGGGGGCAGATTACGAGCAGTACTTC. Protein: CANSLAAGADYEQYF.